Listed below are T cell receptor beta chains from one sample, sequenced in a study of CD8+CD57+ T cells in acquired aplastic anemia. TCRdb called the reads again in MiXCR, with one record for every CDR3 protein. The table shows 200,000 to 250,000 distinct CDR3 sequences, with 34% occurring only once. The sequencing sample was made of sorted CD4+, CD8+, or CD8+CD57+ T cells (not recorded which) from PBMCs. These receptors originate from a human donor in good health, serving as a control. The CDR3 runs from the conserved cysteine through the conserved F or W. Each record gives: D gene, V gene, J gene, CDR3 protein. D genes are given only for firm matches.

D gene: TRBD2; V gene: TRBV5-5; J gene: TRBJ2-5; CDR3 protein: CASSLGGGSWQETQYF
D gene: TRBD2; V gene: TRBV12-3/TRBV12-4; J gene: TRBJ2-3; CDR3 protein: CASSRGLAGGPDTQYF
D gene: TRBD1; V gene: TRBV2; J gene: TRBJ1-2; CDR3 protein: CASKAGGYGYTF
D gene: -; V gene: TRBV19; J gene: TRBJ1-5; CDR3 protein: CASNPGGSGPQHF
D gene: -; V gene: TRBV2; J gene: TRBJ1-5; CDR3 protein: CASNRHSNQPQHF
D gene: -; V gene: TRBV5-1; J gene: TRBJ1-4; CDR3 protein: CASSGGTSNEKLFF
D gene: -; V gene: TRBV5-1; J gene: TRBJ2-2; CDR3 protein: CASNYGFSTGELFF
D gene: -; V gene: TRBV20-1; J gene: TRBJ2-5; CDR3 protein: CSASPTETQYF
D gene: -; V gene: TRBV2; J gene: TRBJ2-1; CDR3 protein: CASMRQAYNEQFF
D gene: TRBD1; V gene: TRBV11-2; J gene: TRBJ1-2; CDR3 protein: CASSSWTGRANYGYTF
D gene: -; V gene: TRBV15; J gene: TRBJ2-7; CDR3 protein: CATSRDLVGRGLYEQYF
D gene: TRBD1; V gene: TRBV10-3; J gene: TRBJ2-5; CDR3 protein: CAISESGQDNQPQYF
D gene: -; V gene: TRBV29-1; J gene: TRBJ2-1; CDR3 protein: CSVDSGPHNEQFF
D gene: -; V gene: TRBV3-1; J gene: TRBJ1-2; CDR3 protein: CASSQSTNRGVFCTF
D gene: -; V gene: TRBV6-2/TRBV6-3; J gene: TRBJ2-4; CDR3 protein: CASSYRFGDAAKNIQYF
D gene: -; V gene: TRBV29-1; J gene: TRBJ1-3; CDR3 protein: CSVETRGTIYF
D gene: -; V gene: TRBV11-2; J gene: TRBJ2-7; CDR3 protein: CASSFGFQGLRSYEQYF